A selection of T cell receptor beta chains follows, all from one sample in a study of cytomegalovirus exposure and HLA in healthy donors. Some clones are missing from TCRdb's copy, which holds only in-frame ones; the method was immunoSEQ multiplex PCR. Of about 130,000 clones in the sample, 77% were seen once. The sequenced sample was PBMCs. Receptors originate from a male donor in good health and CMV-seropositive. Both conserved end residues are part of each CDR3. D genes are given only for firm matches. Where a row states a size, it is once, few, many or the class of an expanded clone; other rows omit it.

D gene: -
J gene: TRBJ2-7
V gene: TRBV7-2
clone size: once
CDR3 DNA: TGTGCCAGCAGCTTGCTTGGGCCTACCTACGAGCAGTACTTC
CDR3 protein: CASSLLGPTYEQYF

D gene: TRBD1
J gene: TRBJ2-5
V gene: TRBV6-6
clone size: few
CDR3 DNA: TGTGCCAGCACTTCAGCGGACAGGGGACAAGAGACCCAGTACTTC
CDR3 protein: CASTSADRGQETQYF

D gene: -
J gene: TRBJ1-1
V gene: TRBV20-1
clone size: -
CDR3 DNA: TGCAGTGCAGACAGAAGGACTGAAGCTTTCTTT
CDR3 protein: CSADRRTEAFF

D gene: -
J gene: TRBJ1-6
V gene: TRBV9
clone size: -
CDR3 DNA: TGTGCCAGCAGCAAAGACAGCCATTCACCCCTCCACTTT
CDR3 protein: CASSKDSHSPLHF

D gene: -
J gene: TRBJ2-2
V gene: TRBV6-1
clone size: -
CDR3 DNA: TGTGCCAGCAGTGAAGAGAGGGCCGCATATTGGGACACCGGGGAGCTGTTTTTT
CDR3 protein: CASSEERAAYWDTGELFF

D gene: -
J gene: TRBJ1-2
V gene: TRBV7-8
clone size: -
CDR3 DNA: TGTGCCAGCAGCATTCCGACAGGCGGCTACACCTTC
CDR3 protein: CASSIPTGGYTF

D gene: -
J gene: TRBJ1-6
V gene: TRBV6-1
clone size: -
CDR3 DNA: TGTGCCAACGGGCGGGCGGATTCACCCCTCCACTTT
CDR3 protein: CANGRADSPLHF

D gene: -
J gene: TRBJ2-7
V gene: TRBV7-2
clone size: -
CDR3 DNA: TGTGCCAGCAGCTTAGGTCTGGGCAGCTCCTACGAGCAGTACTTC
CDR3 protein: CASSLGLGSSYEQYF

D gene: -
J gene: TRBJ2-5
V gene: TRBV7-3
clone size: -
CDR3 DNA: TGTGCCAGCAGCTTATCAGGTGCAGAGACCCAGTACTTC
CDR3 protein: CASSLSGAETQYF

D gene: -
J gene: TRBJ2-4
V gene: TRBV28
clone size: -
CDR3 DNA: TGTGCCAGCCAAAGTTTATTATCCAGTCAGGGGACCAAAAACAGTCAGTACTTC
CDR3 protein: CASQSLLSSQGTKNSQYF

D gene: -
J gene: TRBJ2-2
V gene: TRBV2
clone size: -
CDR3 DNA: TGTGCCAGCAGTGTTGGCAGGGACACCGGGGAGCTGTTTTTT
CDR3 protein: CASSVGRDTGELFF

D gene: TRBD2
J gene: TRBJ2-3
V gene: TRBV4-2
clone size: -
CDR3 DNA: TGTGCCAGCAGCCAAGTAGCGGGAGGGGGCACAGATACGCAGTATTTT
CDR3 protein: CASSQVAGGGTDTQYF

D gene: TRBD1
J gene: TRBJ1-2
V gene: TRBV6-6
clone size: -
CDR3 DNA: TGTGCCAGCAGTCCACCTAGGACAGGACGGCAGCGGGGCTACACCTTC
CDR3 protein: CASSPPRTGRQRGYTF

D gene: TRBD1
J gene: TRBJ2-7
V gene: TRBV7-2
clone size: few
CDR3 DNA: TGTGCCAGCAGCTCCGGGACAGAGCCCTACGAGCAGTACTTC
CDR3 protein: CASSSGTEPYEQYF

D gene: TRBD1
J gene: TRBJ1-1
V gene: TRBV27
clone size: -
CDR3 DNA: TGTGCCAGCAGTGAGGAGGGGGCGGAACACACTGAAGCTTTCTTT
CDR3 protein: CASSEEGAEHTEAFF

D gene: -
J gene: TRBJ2-5
V gene: TRBV28
clone size: few
CDR3 DNA: TGTGCCAGCAGTTCAACCCTCGGACAGGGAGGGCAAGAGACCCAGTACTTC
CDR3 protein: CASSSTLGQGGQETQYF

D gene: TRBD2
J gene: TRBJ2-1
V gene: TRBV9
clone size: few
CDR3 DNA: TGTGCCAGCAGCGCACTAGCGGGAGTTACTAATGAGCAGTTCTTC
CDR3 protein: CASSALAGVTNEQFF

D gene: -
J gene: TRBJ2-2
V gene: TRBV2
clone size: few
CDR3 DNA: TGTGCCAGCAATACCAGGCCCGGGGAGCTGTTTTTT
CDR3 protein: CASNTRPGELFF

D gene: -
J gene: TRBJ2-3
V gene: TRBV7-2
clone size: -
CDR3 DNA: TGTGCCAGCAGCTTACGGGGCGGGGATACAGATACGCAGTATTTT
CDR3 protein: CASSLRGGDTDTQYF

D gene: TRBD1
J gene: TRBJ1-2
V gene: TRBV6-1
clone size: few
CDR3 DNA: TGTGCCAGCAGTGGAAGTACCCGGGACAGCTATGGCTACACCTTC
CDR3 protein: CASSGSTRDSYGYTF

D gene: TRBD1
J gene: TRBJ1-5
V gene: TRBV19
clone size: -
CDR3 DNA: TGTGCCAGTTCAACCGGGACAGCGGGTCTTCAGCCCCAGCATTTT
CDR3 protein: CASSTGTAGLQPQHF

D gene: TRBD1
J gene: TRBJ2-6
V gene: TRBV27
clone size: once
CDR3 DNA: TGTGCCAGCAGTCCTCTTAGACAGGGGAAAGCTGGGGCCAACGGCCTGACTTTC
CDR3 protein: CASSPLRQGKAGANGLTF

D gene: -
J gene: TRBJ2-2
V gene: TRBV5-1
clone size: -
CDR3 DNA: TGCGCCAGCAGCTTGGCCCCGTCTACCGGGGAGCTGTTTTTT
CDR3 protein: CASSLAPSTGELFF

D gene: TRBD1
J gene: TRBJ2-1
V gene: TRBV5-1
clone size: -
CDR3 DNA: TGCGCCAGCAGCTTCGGACAGGTCCTCCACAATGAGCAGTTCTTC
CDR3 protein: CASSFGQVLHNEQFF

D gene: TRBD2
J gene: TRBJ2-7
V gene: TRBV5-1
clone size: -
CDR3 DNA: TGCGCCAGCAGCTTGACACTAGCGGGAGGCGAGCAGTACTTC
CDR3 protein: CASSLTLAGGEQYF

D gene: -
J gene: TRBJ2-2
V gene: TRBV7-6
clone size: -
CDR3 DNA: TGTGCCAGCAGCCCCCGGCGGGTCTCGAACACCGGGGAGCTGTTTTTT
CDR3 protein: CASSPRRVSNTGELFF

D gene: TRBD1
J gene: TRBJ1-5
V gene: TRBV28
clone size: -
CDR3 DNA: TGTGCCAGCAGCCGTGGACAGGTCATAAATCAGCCCCAGCATTTT
CDR3 protein: CASSRGQVINQPQHF

D gene: TRBD2
J gene: TRBJ2-1
V gene: TRBV11-2
clone size: -
CDR3 DNA: TGTGCCAGCAGCAAAGGACTAGCGGGAGGGCGGGAGTTCTTC
CDR3 protein: CASSKGLAGGREFF